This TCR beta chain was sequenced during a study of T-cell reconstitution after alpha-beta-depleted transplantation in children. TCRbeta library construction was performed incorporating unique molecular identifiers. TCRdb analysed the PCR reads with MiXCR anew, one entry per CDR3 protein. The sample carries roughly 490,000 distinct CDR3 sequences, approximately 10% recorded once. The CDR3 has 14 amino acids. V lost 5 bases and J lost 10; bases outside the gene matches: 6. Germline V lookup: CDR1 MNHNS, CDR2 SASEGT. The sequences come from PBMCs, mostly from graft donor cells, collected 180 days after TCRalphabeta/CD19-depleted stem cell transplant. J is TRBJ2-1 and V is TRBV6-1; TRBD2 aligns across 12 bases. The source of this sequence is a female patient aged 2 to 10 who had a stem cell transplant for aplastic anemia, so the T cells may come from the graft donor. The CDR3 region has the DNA TGTGCCAGCAGTCTAGCGGGAGGGGCCCGCGAGCAGTTCTTC. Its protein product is CASSLAGGAREQFF.